The T cell receptor (beta chain) described here comes from a study of technical replicates of blood from a handful of donors. The CDR3 is 14 residues long. The germline V and J ends were trimmed by 4 bases and 3 bases, with 12 bases remaining between them. The germline V gene has CDR1 SGHVS and CDR2 FNYEAQ. Sequenced by immunoSEQ multiplex PCR; TCRdb stores in-frame clones only, minus some. Among tens of thousands of clones listed, more than 80% were seen once. The sequenced material came from PBMCs. The chain recombines TRBV7-6 with TRBJ1-1, with a tentative D call TRBD1 (5 bases). This clonotype was sampled from a human donor in good health. Some clones in this sample may be carry-over from other donors' samples. The CDR3 sequence is CASSSQGGHTEAFF. The CDR3 DNA is TGTGCCAGCAGCTCCCAGGGTGGCCACACTGAAGCTTTCTTT. The complete variable domain, with remaining parts taken from reference TRBV7-6 and TRBJ1-1, reads GAGVSQSPRYKVTKRGQDVALRCDPISGHVSLYWYRQALGQGPEFLTYFNYEAQQDKSGLPNDRFSAERPEGSISTLTIQRTEQRDSAMYRCASSSQGGHTEAFFGQGTRLTVV.